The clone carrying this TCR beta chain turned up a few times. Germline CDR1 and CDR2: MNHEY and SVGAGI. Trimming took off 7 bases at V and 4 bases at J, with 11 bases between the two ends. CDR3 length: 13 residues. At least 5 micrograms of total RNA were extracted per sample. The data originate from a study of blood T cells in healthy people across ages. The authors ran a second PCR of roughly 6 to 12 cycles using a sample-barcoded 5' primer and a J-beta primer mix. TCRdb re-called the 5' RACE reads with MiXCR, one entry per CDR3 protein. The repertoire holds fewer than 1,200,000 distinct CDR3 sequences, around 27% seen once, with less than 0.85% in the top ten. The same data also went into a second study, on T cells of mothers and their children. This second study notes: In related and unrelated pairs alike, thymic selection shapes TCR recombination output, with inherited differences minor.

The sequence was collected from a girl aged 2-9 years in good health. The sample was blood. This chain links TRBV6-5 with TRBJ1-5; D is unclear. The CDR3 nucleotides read TGTGCCAGCAAAATGGGGTTTAATCAGCCCCAGCATTTT. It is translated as CASKMGFNQPQHF.